A single sample is the source of the 28 T cell receptor beta chains below, sequenced in a study of beta chain features in type 1 diabetes. Whole-study results and caveats: Shortening that was moderate but significant affected the TCRB CDR3s of Type 1 diabetes patients in all four CD4+ subsets.

These receptors have no identified antigens. The study reverse transcribed the entire isolated RNA, so it sequenced expressed TCRB transcripts. Sequencing used immunoSEQ multiplex PCR; TCRdb keeps in-frame clones, though not all of them. The repertoire consists of about 650,000 clones, with about an eighth occurring once and the leading ten covering more than 0.09%. Sequenced input: naive CD4+ T cells from blood. These receptors were taken from a man aged 25-40 years with type 1 diabetes.

This chain connects TRBV9 to TRBJ2-7; 12 nucleotides line up with TRBD2. Trimming cost V 0 bases and J 2 bases; bases outside gene matches: 6. The CDR3 loop spans 17 amino acids. Germline V gives CDR1 SGDLS, CDR2 YYNGEE. The CDR3 nucleotides are TGTGCCAGCAGCGTAGGAGGCACTAGCGGGGGGACCTACGAGCAGTACTTC. It encodes CASSVGGTSGGTYEQYF.

The chain links TRBV7-9 to TRBJ2-1; 14 bases are a match to TRBD2. V was clipped by 5 bases and J by 7 bases; unmatched bases: 4. From germline, CDR1 is SEHNR and CDR2 FQNEAQ (reference sequence). The CDR3 spans 15 residues. The CDR3: CASSPGLAGGNEQFF. In nucleotides, the CDR3 is TGTGCCAGCAGCCCTGGACTAGCGGGGGGAAATGAGCAGTTCTTC. The entire variable domain, with the rest obtained from reference TRBV7-9 and TRBJ2-1, is as follows: DTGVSQNPRHKITKRGQNVTFRCDPISEHNRLYWYRQTLGQGPEFLTYFQNEAQLEKSRLLSDRFSAERPKGSFSTLEIQRTEQGDSAMYLCASSPGLAGGNEQFFGPGTRLTVL.

This clone turned up a few times. The chain links TRBV10-2 to TRBJ2-7; 7 nucleotides match TRBD1. The V gene end was trimmed by 5 bases and the J gene end by 3 bases; junction bases not matched to a gene: 4. This CDR3 comprises 13 residues. The germline V gene has CDR1 WSHSY and CDR2 SAAADI. The CDR3: CASSSPGGYEQYF. The CDR3 DNA reads as TGCGCCAGCAGTTCGCCAGGGGGCTACGAGCAGTACTTC.

This clone was observed a few times. The chain couples TRBV29-1 to TRBJ1-4, with 8 bases fitting TRBD1. The CDR3 is made up of 16 amino acids. The germline CDR1 and CDR2 sequences are SQVTM and ANQGSEA. The V segment lost 0 bases and the J segment 8 bases; nucleotides outside the gene matches: 11. The CDR3 region is CSVEDLDRTGREKLFF. The CDR3 DNA is TGCAGCGTTGAAGATCTAGATAGGACAGGGCGGGAAAAACTGTTTTTT.

The chain carries TRBV5-8 and TRBJ1-4; D gene unclear. CDR1 is SGHTS and CDR2 is YDEGEE in the germline V gene. Between the trimmed V and J ends, which lost 2 bases and 0 bases, there was a span of 5 bases. This CDR3 region has 14 residues. CDR3 region: CASSFGPTNEKLFF. In nucleotides, the CDR3 is TGTGCCAGCAGCTTCGGACCAACTAATGAAAAACTGTTTTTT.

V usage is TRBV6-6 and J usage is TRBJ2-7; D might be TRBD1 or TRBD2, each matching 5 bases. The CDR3 contains 14 residues. V was cut by 6 bases and J by 0 bases, with 12 bases left in between. CDR1 and CDR2 from the germline V gene are MNHNY and SVGAGI (reference sequence). The CDR3 here is CASRGRRSSYEQYF. The CDR3 DNA is TGTGCCAGCAGGGGACGGAGAAGCTCCTACGAGCAGTACTTC.

In DNA form, the CDR3 reads TGTGCCAGCAGACAGGGACATTCACCCCTCCACTTT. Its translation is CASRQGHSPLHF. The chain employs TRBV28 and TRBJ1-6, with D possibly TRBD1 on 6 matching bases. V was trimmed by 6 bases and J by 8 bases, leaving 8 bases between them. Germline assignment: CDR1 MDHEN and CDR2 SYDVKM. The CDR3 has 12 residues.

This clone was detected only a few times. This chain joins TRBV29-1 and TRBJ2-7, with 7 nucleotides matching TRBD2. The germline V gene encodes CDR1 SQVTM and CDR2 ANQGSEA. CDR3 length: 12 amino acids. V was clipped by 7 bases and J by 2 bases; unmatched bases: 5. CDR3 in amino acids: CSAAGVTYEQYF. As DNA, the CDR3 is TGCAGCGCTGCGGGGGTTACCTACGAGCAGTACTTC.

This clone has more than one count but fewer than ten. The J gene is TRBJ2-1, the V gene TRBV5-1; D possibly uses TRBD1 or TRBD2 (7 bases each). This CDR3 contains 16 residues. With 3 bases removed from V and 0 bases from J, the gap between germline ends came to 13 bases. The V gene's germline CDR1 is SGHRS and CDR2 YFSETQ. CDR3 in DNA: TGCGCCAGCAGCTCGGGGGGACAGCTCTCCTACAATGAGCAGTTCTTC. Protein product: CASSSGGQLSYNEQFF. The whole variable domain, remainder taken from reference TRBV5-1 and TRBJ2-1, is KAGVTQTPRYLIKTRGQQVTLSCSPISGHRSVSWYQQTPGQGLQFLFEYFSETQRNKGNFPGRFSGRQFSNSRSEMNVSTLELGDSALYLCASSSGGQLSYNEQFFGPGTRLTVL.

This clone was seen a handful of times. V and J are TRBV29-1 and TRBJ1-2; weak D call: TRBD1 (5 bases). The CDR3 extends over 14 amino acids. Trimming stripped 8 bases from V and 5 bases from J, with 21 bases between. CDR1 and CDR2 (germline): SQVTM, ANQGSEA. This CDR3 is CSSYQQDTGYGYTF. Here the CDR3 DNA reads TGCAGCTCGTACCAGCAGGACACCGGATATGGCTACACCTTC.

The V call is TRBV27, the J call TRBJ1-2, with a weak D call TRBD1 (6 bases). CDR1 and CDR2 (germline): MNHEY, SMNVEV (reference sequence). This CDR3 has 14 residues. V was trimmed by 5 bases and J by 4 bases, leaving 14 bases between them. CDR3 protein: CASSLRGPAYGYTF. CDR3 DNA sequence: TGTGCCAGCAGTCTACGGGGGCCCGCCTATGGCTACACCTTC.

This chain links TRBV6-6 with TRBJ2-7; TRBD1 is a possible D gene (6 bases). Germline values: CDR1 MNHNY, CDR2 SVGAGI (reference sequence). V was shortened by 6 bases and J by 3 bases, with 12 bases between the two germline ends. The CDR3 has 13 residues. The CDR3 loop is CASSDTGNYEQYF. The CDR3 DNA reads TGTGCCAGCAGCGATACAGGGAACTACGAGCAGTACTTC.

The V gene is TRBV10-3, the J gene TRBJ1-5; D gene unclear. The CDR3 contains 14 residues. The V and J ends lost 0 bases and 5 bases respectively, with 8 bases between them. CDR1 ENHRY and CDR2 SYGVKD come from the germline V gene. DNA of the CDR3: TGTGCCATCAGTGAGTCGATGGGAGATCAGCCCCAGCATTTT. Its protein product is CAISESMGDQPQHF.

J is TRBJ2-1 and V is TRBV28; D is unresolved. Per the germline V gene, CDR1 is MDHEN and CDR2 is SYDVKM. Trimming stripped 7 bases from V and 6 bases from J, with 13 bases between. The CDR3 is 13 residues long. CDR3 residues: CASTLSQPNEQFF. The CDR3 DNA reads TGTGCCAGCACTCTCTCCCAACCCAATGAGCAGTTCTTC.

The chain couples TRBV27 to TRBJ1-2; weak D call: TRBD1 (6 bases). Trimming left V 4 bases short and J 2 bases short, with 14 bases between. Germline CDR1 and CDR2: MNHEY and SMNVEV (reference sequence). The CDR3 totals 15 residues. In DNA, the CDR3 is TGTGCCAGCAGTTCTCCATCGCAGGGGAACTATGGCTACACCTTC. It codes for CASSSPSQGNYGYTF.

This clone was seen a handful of times. V and J are TRBV9 and TRBJ2-3; a possible D gene is TRBD1 (6 bases). Trimming removed 1 base from V and 3 bases from J, with 15 bases in between. The CDR3 contains 16 residues. Germline lookup yields CDR1 SGDLS and CDR2 YYNGEE. The CDR3 coding sequence is TGTGCCAGCAGCGTACAGGGGTGGGGAAATACAGATACGCAGTATTTT. Translating it yields CASSVQGWGNTDTQYF. Variable domain in full (rest from reference TRBV9 and TRBJ2-3): DSGVTQTPKHLITATGQRVTLRCSPRSGDLSVYWYQQSLDQGLQFLIQYYNGEERAKGNILERFSAQQFPDLHSELNLSSLELGDSALYFCASSVQGWGNTDTQYFGPGTRLTVL.

This clone was seen a handful of times. This sequence joins TRBV15 and TRBJ1-4; no definite D call. The ends were cut back, 1 base at V and 6 bases at J, with 15 bases in the middle. CDR1 LNHNV and CDR2 YYDKDF come from the germline V gene (reference sequence). The CDR3 totals 16 residues. The CDR3 spells CATSRGLDPSYEKLFF. CDR3 sequence (DNA): TGTGCCACCAGCAGAGGTTTGGATCCATCATATGAAAAACTGTTTTTT.

This clone was observed a handful of times. V gene TRBV5-1 combines with J gene TRBJ2-4; 8 bases map to TRBD1. Germline V CDR1 and CDR2: SGHRS, YFSETQ. V trimming: 4 bases; J trimming: 6 bases; junction bases outside the gene matches: 9. The CDR3 is 15 residues long. CDR3: CASSSSGTGPNIQYF. The CDR3 nucleotides are TGCGCCAGCAGCAGTTCTGGGACAGGACCAAACATTCAGTACTTC.

This clone was counted a few times. The CDR3 here is CASSLQGGTGELFF. The CDR3, as DNA: TGTGCCAGCAGCTTACAGGGTGGCACCGGGGAGCTGTTTTTT. The V and J genes are TRBV5-6 and TRBJ2-2; D possibly corresponds to TRBD1 (6 bases). The CDR3 is 14 amino acids. V was cut by 2 bases and J by 4 bases, with 9 bases left in between. CDR1 and CDR2 (germline): SGHDT, YYEEEE.

This clone was detected once. The V call is TRBV7-2, the J call TRBJ2-5; TRBD2 might be the D (5 bases). The CDR3 loop spans 14 amino acids. V was cut by 4 bases and J by 5 bases, with 14 bases left in between. Germline lookup yields CDR1 SGHTA and CDR2 FQGNSA. CDR3 DNA: TGTGCCAGCAGCTCCCTTGCGGGTGGGGAGACCCAGTACTTC. Protein product: CASSSLAGGETQYF.

Concerning this clone: Other DNA sequences in the sample encode the same CDR3. The rearrangement uses TRBV7-9 and TRBJ2-7; D uncertain. Germline values: CDR1 SEHNR, CDR2 FQNEAQ (reference sequence). V lost 5 bases and J lost 4, with 9 bases in between. This CDR3 is built from 12 residues. The CDR3 loop reads CASSLVGYEQYF. For the CDR3, the DNA is TGTGCCAGCAGCCTGGTGGGGTACGAGCAGTACTTC.

DNA of the CDR3: TGTGCCAGCAGCTTACTCCAGGGGGTTAATCAGCCCCAGCATTTT. Amino acids: CASSLLQGVNQPQHF. The V and J genes are TRBV7-2 and TRBJ1-5, with 7 bases matching TRBD1. With 2 bases clipped from V and 4 bases from J, the junction kept 5 bases outside the gene matches. Germline V gene data show CDR1 as SGHTA and CDR2 as FQGNSA. This CDR3 is built from 15 residues.

The V and J genes are TRBV28 and TRBJ2-5; TRBD1 matches at 11 bases. With V trimmed by 10 bases and J by 2 bases, 6 bases remained unmatched. The germline CDR1 and CDR2 sequences are MDHEN and SYDVKM. The CDR3 consists of 14 residues. CDR3 amino acids: CATLDRGLQETQYF. The CDR3 nucleotides read TGTGCCACCTTGGACAGGGGGCTTCAAGAGACCCAGTACTTC. The variable domain in full, with the rest retrieved from reference TRBV28 and TRBJ2-5, is DVKVTQSSRYLVKRTGEKVFLECVQDMDHENMFWYRQDPGLGLRLIYFSYDVKMKEKGDIPEGYSVSREKKERFSLILESASTNQTSMYLCATLDRGLQETQYFGPGTRLLVL.

The chain carries TRBV7-3 and TRBJ2-3, with D perhaps TRBD2 (6 bases). The CDR3 totals 16 residues. Germline-derived CDR1 and CDR2 are SGHTA and FQGTGA. Trimming cost V 5 bases and J 0 bases, with 15 bases left between them. Here the CDR3 reads CASSATGDPSTDTQYF. CDR3 nucleotides: TGTGCCAGCAGCGCAACGGGGGACCCTAGCACAGATACGCAGTATTTT.

The chain has TRBV13 and TRBJ1-2, with a weak D call TRBD1 (6 bases). With 0 bases removed from V and 8 bases from J, the gap between germline ends came to 13 bases. This CDR3 has 14 residues. Germline V gene lookup returns CDR1 PRHDT and CDR2 FYEKMQ (reference sequence). This CDR3 is CASSLGRKGEGYTF. In DNA, the CDR3 is TGTGCCAGCAGCTTAGGCCGTAAGGGGGAAGGCTACACCTTC.

This clone was seen only a few times. The gene calls are TRBV29-1 and TRBJ2-3; 9 bases match TRBD1. The CDR3 extends over 13 amino acids. Germline loops: CDR1 SQVTM, CDR2 ANQGSEA. The trim removed 7 bases at V and 4 bases at J, leaving 6 bases unmatched. The CDR3 protein is CSAPGQGSDTQYF. The CDR3 DNA reads as TGCAGCGCCCCGGGACAGGGATCAGATACGCAGTATTTT.

J is TRBJ2-5 and V is TRBV5-1, with D uncertain. The CDR3 sequence is 14 residues long. CDR1 SGHRS and CDR2 YFSETQ come from the germline V gene. Trimming stripped 1 base from V and 2 bases from J, with 9 bases between. CDR3 bases: TGCGCCAGCAGCTTGAGGCCGGCGCAAGAGACCCAGTACTTC. It is translated as CASSLRPAQETQYF.

This clone was counted between two and nine times. The chain combines TRBV6-6 with TRBJ1-6; D is uncertain. Germline CDR1 and CDR2: MNHNY and SVGAGI (reference sequence). The CDR3 runs 13 residues. The germline V and J ends were trimmed by 4 bases and 9 bases, with 10 bases remaining between them. CDR3 region: CASSSLEGSPLHF. DNA for the CDR3: TGTGCCAGCAGTTCATTGGAGGGTTCACCCCTCCACTTT.